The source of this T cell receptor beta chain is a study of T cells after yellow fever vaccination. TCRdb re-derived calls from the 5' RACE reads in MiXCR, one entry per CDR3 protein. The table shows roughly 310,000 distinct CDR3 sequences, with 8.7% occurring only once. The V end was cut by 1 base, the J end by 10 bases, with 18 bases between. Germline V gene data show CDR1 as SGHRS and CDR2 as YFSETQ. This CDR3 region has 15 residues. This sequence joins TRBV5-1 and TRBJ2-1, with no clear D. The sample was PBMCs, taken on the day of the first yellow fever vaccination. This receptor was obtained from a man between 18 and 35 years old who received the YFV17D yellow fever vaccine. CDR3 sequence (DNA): TGCGCCAGCAGCTTGTTGGGAAGCCCGGCCCAGGAGCAGTTCTTC. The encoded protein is CASSLLGSPAQEQFF.